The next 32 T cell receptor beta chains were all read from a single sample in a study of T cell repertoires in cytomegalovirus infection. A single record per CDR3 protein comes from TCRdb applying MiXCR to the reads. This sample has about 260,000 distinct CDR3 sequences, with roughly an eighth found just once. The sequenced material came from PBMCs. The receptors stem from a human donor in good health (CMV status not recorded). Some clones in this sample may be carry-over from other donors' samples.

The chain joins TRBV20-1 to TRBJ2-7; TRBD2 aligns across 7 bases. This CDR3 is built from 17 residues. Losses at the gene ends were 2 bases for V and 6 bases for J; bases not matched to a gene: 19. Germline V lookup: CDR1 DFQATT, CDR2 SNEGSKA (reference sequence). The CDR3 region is CSARIGGGRGNAVEQYF. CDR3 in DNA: TGCAGTGCTAGAATAGGAGGTGGGCGGGGGAACGCGGTCGAGCAGTACTTC.

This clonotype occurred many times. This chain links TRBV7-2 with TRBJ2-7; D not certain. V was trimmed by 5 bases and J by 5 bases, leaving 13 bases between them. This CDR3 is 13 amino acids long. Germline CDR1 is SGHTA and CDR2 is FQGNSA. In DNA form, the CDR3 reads TGTGCCAGCAGCCTTAGTCCGTCTGACGAGCAGTACTTC. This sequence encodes CASSLSPSDEQYF.

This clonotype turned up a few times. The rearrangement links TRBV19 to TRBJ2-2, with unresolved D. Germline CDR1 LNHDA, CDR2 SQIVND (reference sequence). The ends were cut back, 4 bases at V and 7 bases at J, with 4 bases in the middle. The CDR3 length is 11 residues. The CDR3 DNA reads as TGTGCCAGTAGTAATTTCGGGGAGCTGTTTTTT. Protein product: CASSNFGELFF.

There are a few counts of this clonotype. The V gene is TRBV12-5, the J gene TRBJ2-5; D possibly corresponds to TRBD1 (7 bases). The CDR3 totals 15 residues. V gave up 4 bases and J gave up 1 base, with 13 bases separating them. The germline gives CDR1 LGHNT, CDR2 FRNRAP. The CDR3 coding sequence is TGTGCTAGTGGTTCGGGGGACAGAGTCCAAGAGACCCAGTACTTC. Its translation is CASGSGDRVQETQYF.

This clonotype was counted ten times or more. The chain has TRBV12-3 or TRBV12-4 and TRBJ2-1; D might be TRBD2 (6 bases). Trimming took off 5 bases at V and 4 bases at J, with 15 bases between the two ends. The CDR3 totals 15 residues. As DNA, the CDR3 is TGTGCCAGCAGTCCTTGGGCTAGCGAGTACAATGAGCAGTTCTTC. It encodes CASSPWASEYNEQFF.

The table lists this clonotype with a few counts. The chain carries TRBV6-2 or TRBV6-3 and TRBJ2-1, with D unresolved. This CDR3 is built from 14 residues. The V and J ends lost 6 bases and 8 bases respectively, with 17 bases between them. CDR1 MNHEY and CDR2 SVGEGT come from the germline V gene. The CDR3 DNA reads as TGTGCCAGCAGCTTTCACAAGCCGGTGGATGAGCAGTTCTTC. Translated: CASSFHKPVDEQFF.

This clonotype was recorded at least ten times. CDR3 in amino acids: CASSSRQGDQPQHF. In DNA form, the CDR3 reads TGTGCCAGTAGCAGCAGACAGGGCGATCAGCCCCAGCATTTT. The rearrangement uses TRBV19 and TRBJ1-5; TRBD1 matches at 7 bases. V dropped 6 bases and J dropped 5; count of bases not matched to a gene: 7. The CDR3 loop spans 14 amino acids. Germline V gives CDR1 LNHDA, CDR2 SQIVND (reference sequence). The full variable domain, in which reference TRBV19 and TRBJ1-5 provide the parts outside the CDR3, is DGGITQSPKYLFRKEGQNVTLSCEQNLNHDAMYWYRQDPGQGLRLIYYSQIVNDFQKGDIAEGYSVSREKKESFPLTVTSAQKNPTAFYLCASSSRQGDQPQHFGDGTRLSIL.

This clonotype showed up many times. CDR3 sequence (DNA): TGTGCCAGCAGCTTAGGAGGGTATAACTCTGGAAACACCATATATTTT. Its translation: CASSLGGYNSGNTIYF. The rearrangement uses TRBV7-2 and TRBJ1-3; D uncertain. The CDR3 totals 16 residues. Trimming took 1 base from V and 0 from J, leaving 10 bases between them. CDR1 and CDR2 (germline): SGHTA, FQGNSA.

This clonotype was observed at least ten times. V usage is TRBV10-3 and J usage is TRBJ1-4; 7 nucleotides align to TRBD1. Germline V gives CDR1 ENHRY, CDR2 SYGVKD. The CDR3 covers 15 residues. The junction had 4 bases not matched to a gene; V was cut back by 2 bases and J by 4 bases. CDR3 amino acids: CAISEGQAGNEKLFF. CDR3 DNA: TGTGCCATCAGTGAGGGACAGGCGGGTAATGAAAAACTGTTTTTT.

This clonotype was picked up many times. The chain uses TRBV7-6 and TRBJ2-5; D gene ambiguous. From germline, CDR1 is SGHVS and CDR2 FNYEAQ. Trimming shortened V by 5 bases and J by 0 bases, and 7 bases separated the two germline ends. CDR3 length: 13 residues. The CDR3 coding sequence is TGTGCCAGCAGCGTAGAACACCAAGAGACCCAGTACTTC. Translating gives CASSVEHQETQYF.

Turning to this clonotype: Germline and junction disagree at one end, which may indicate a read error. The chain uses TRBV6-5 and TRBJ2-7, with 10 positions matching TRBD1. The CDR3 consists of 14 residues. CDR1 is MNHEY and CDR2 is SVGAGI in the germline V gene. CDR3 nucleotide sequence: TGTGCCAGCAGGCAGACAGGGGGCTTGTACGAGCAGTGCTTC. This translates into CASRQTGGLYEQCF.

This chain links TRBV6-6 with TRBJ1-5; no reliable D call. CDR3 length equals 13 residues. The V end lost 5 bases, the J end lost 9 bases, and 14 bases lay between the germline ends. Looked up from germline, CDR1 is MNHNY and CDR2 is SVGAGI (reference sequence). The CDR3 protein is CASSGFDSGPQHF. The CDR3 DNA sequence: TGTGCCAGCAGTGGTTTCGATTCCGGGCCCCAGCATTTT.

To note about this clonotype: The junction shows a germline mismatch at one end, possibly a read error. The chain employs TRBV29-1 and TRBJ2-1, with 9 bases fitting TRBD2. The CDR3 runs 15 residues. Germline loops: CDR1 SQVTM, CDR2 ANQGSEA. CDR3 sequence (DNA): TGCAGCGCCGAAGTTGGACTAGCGACGCTCAATGAGCAGTCCTTC. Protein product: CSAEVGLATLNEQSF.

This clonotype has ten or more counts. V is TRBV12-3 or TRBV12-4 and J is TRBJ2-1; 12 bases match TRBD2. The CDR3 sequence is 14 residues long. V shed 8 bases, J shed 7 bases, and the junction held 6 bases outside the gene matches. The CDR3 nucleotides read TGTGCCAGCCTGACTAGCGGGGGCGAGAATGAGCAGTTCTTC. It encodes CASLTSGGENEQFF.

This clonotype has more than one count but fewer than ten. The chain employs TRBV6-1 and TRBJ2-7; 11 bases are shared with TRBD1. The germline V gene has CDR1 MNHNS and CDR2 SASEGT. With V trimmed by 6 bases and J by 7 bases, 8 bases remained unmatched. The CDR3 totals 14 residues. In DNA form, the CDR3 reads TGTGCCAGCAGGCCGGGACAGGGGGAACGAGAGCAGTACTTC. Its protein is CASRPGQGEREQYF.

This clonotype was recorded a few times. The CDR3 sequence: CASSDFGGTQYF. CDR3 coding DNA: TGCGCCAGCAGCGACTTTGGGGGGACCCAGTACTTC. The V gene is TRBV5-1, the J gene TRBJ2-5; D possibly uses TRBD1 or TRBD2 (5 bases each). The V and J ends lost 4 bases and 7 bases respectively, with 11 bases between them. This CDR3 has 12 amino acids. Germline V CDR1 and CDR2: SGHRS, YFSETQ.

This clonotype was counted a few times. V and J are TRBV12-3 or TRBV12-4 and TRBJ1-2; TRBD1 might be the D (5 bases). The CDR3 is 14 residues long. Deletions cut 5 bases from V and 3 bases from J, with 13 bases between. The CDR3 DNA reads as TGTGCCAGCAGTATTTCAGGGTCGTACTATGGCTACACCTTC. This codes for CASSISGSYYGYTF.

The CDR3 loop is CAIFSNTGELFF. In DNA form, the CDR3 reads TGTGCCATCTTTAGCAACACCGGGGAGCTGTTTTTT. This chain uses TRBV10-3 with TRBJ2-2, with no clear D. Germline loops: CDR1 ENHRY, CDR2 SYGVKD. Deletions cut 8 bases from V and 2 bases from J, with 6 bases between. The CDR3 is 12 residues long.

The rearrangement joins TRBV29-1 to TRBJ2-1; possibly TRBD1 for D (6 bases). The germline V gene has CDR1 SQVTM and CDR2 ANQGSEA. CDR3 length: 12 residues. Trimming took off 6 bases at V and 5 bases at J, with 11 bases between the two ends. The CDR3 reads CSVNRGNNEQFF. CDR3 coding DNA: TGCAGCGTGAATAGGGGGAACAATGAGCAGTTCTTC.

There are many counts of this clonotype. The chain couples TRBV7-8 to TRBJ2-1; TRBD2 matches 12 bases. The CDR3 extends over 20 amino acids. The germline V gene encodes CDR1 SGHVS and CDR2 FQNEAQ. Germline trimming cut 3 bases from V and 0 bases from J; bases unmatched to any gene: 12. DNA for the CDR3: TGTGCCAGCAGCTTGATCGGACTAGCGGGGACGTTAAGCTCCTACAATGAGCAGTTCTTC. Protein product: CASSLIGLAGTLSSYNEQFF.

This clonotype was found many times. CDR3 region: CASSESGVTDTQYF. As DNA, the CDR3 is TGTGCCAGCAGTGAGAGCGGGGTTACAGATACGCAGTATTTT. The genes are TRBV6-4 and TRBJ2-3, with 7 bases fitting TRBD2. Germline assignment: CDR1 MRHNA and CDR2 SNTAGT. Trimming took 3 bases from V and 3 from J; bases not matched to a gene: 3. This CDR3 has 14 amino acids.

CDR3 sequence: CASSSSPRTAYEQYF. Written as DNA, the CDR3 is TGTGCCAGTAGTTCTTCCCCCCGGACAGCCTACGAGCAGTACTTC. V usage is TRBV19 and J usage is TRBJ2-7, with D perhaps TRBD1 (6 bases). Germline-derived CDR1 and CDR2 are LNHDA and SQIVND (reference sequence). This CDR3 region has 15 residues. V gave up 5 bases and J gave up 2 bases, with 16 bases separating them.

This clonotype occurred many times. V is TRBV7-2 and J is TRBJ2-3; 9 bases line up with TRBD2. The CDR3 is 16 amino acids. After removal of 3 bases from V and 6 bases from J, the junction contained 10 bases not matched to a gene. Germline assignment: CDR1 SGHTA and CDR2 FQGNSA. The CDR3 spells CASSFGLAFLMDTQYF. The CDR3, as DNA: TGTGCCAGCAGCTTCGGACTAGCGTTCCTCATGGATACGCAGTATTTT.

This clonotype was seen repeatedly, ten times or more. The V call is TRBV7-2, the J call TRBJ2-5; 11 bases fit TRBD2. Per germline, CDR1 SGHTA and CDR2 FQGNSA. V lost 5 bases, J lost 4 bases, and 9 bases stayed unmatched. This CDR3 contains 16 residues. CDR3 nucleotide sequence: TGTGCCAGCAGCCCCGGGGTAGCGGGGGGGCCAGAGACCCAGTACTTC. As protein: CASSPGVAGGPETQYF.

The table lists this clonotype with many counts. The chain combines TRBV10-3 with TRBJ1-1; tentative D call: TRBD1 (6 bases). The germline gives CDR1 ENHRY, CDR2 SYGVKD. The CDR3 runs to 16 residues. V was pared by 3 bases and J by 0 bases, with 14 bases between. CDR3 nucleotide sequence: TGTGCCATCAGTGAAGCGACAGGAACTTTGAACACTGAAGCTTTCTTT. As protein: CAISEATGTLNTEAFF.

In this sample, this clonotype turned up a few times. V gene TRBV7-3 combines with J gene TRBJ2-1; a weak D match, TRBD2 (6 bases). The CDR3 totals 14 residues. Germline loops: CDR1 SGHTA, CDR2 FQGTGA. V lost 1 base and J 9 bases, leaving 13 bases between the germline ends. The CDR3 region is CASSLRPRGGEQFF. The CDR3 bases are TGTGCCAGCAGCTTAAGGCCCCGGGGAGGTGAGCAGTTCTTC. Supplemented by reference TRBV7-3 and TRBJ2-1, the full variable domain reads GAGVSQTPSNKVTEKGKYVELRCDPISGHTALYWYRQSLGQGPEFLIYFQGTGAADDSGLPNDRFFAVRPEGSVSTLKIQRTERGDSAVYLCASSLRPRGGEQFFGPGTRLTVL.

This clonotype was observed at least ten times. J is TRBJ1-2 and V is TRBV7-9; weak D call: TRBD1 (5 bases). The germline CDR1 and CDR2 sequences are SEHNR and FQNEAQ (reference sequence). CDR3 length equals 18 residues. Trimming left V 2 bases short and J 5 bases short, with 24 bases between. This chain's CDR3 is CASSLNAFHTGPAYGYTF. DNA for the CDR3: TGTGCCAGCAGCTTAAACGCATTTCATACGGGACCTGCTTATGGCTACACCTTC.

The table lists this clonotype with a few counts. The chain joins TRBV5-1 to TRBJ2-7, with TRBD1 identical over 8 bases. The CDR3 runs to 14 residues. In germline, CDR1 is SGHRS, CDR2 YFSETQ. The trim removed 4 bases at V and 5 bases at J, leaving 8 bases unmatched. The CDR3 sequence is CASSPGQGSDEQYF. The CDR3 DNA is TGCGCCAGCAGCCCCGGACAGGGCAGCGACGAGCAGTACTTC.

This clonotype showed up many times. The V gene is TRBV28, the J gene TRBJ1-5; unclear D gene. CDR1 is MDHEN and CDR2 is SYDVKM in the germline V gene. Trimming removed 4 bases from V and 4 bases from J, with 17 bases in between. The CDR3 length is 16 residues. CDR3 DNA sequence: TGTGCCAGCAGTTCCGAGAGAGCCGGAAGGAATCAGCCCCAGCATTTT. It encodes CASSSERAGRNQPQHF. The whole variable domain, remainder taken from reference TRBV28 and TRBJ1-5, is DVKVTQSSRYLVKRTGEKVFLECVQDMDHENMFWYRQDPGLGLRLIYFSYDVKMKEKGDIPEGYSVSREKKERFSLILESASTNQTSMYLCASSSERAGRNQPQHFGDGTRLSIL.

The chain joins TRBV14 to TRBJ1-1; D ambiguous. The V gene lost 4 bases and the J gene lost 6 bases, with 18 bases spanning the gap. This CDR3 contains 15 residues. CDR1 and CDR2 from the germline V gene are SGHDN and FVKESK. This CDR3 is CASSPAGSFIAEAFF. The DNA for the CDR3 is TGTGCCAGCAGCCCCGCAGGATCATTCATTGCTGAAGCTTTCTTT.

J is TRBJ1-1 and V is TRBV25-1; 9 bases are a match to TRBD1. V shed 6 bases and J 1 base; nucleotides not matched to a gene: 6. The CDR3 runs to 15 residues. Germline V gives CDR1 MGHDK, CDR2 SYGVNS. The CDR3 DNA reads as TGTGCCAGCAGGACAGGGGGGGTTCGGAACACTGAAGCTTTCTTT. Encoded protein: CASRTGGVRNTEAFF.

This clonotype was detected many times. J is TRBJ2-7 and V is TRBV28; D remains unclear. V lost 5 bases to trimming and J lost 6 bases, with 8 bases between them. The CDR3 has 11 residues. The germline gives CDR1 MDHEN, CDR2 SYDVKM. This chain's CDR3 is CASSRGPEQYF. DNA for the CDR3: TGTGCCAGCAGTCGAGGACCCGAGCAGTACTTC.